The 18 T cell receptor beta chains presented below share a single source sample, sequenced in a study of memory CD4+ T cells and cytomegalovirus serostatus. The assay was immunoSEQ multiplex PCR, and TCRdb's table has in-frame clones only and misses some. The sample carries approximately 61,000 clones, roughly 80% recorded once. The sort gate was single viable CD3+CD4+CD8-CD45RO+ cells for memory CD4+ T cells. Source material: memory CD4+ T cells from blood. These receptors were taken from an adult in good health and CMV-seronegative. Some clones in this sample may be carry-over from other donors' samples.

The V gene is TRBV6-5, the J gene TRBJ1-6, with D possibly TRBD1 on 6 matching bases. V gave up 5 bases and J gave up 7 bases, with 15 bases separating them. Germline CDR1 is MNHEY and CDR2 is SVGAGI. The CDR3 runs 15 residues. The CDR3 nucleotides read TGTGCCAGCAGTCAAGGGGGGTTATGGAATTCACCCCTCCACTTT. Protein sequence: CASSQGGLWNSPLHF.

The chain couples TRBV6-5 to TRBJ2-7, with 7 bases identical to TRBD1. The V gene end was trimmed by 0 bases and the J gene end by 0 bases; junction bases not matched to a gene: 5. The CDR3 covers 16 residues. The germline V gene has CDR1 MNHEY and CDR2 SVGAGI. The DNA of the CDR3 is TGTGCCAGCAGTTACTCGGTGACAGGGACCTCCTACGAGCAGTACTTC. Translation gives CASSYSVTGTSYEQYF.

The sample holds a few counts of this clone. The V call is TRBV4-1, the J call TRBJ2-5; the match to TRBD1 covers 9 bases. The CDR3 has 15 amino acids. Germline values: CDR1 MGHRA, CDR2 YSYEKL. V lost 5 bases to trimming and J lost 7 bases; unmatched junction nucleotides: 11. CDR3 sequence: CASSSPGQGFGTQYF. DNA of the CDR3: TGCGCCAGCAGCTCACCGGGACAGGGATTTGGGACCCAGTACTTC.

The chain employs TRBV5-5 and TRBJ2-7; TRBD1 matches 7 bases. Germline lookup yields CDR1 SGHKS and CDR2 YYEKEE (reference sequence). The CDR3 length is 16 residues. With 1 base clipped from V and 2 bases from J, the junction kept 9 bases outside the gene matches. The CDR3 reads CASSLQPLTGAYEQYF. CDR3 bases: TGTGCCAGCAGCTTGCAACCATTAACAGGGGCCTACGAGCAGTACTTC.

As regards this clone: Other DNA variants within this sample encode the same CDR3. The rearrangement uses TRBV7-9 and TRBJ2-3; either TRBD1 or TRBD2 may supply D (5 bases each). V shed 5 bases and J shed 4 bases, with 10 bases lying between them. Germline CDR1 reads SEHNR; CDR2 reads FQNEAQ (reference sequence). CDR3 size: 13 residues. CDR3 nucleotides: TGTGCCAGCAGCCCCCGGGGCCCAGATACGCAGTATTTT. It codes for CASSPRGPDTQYF.

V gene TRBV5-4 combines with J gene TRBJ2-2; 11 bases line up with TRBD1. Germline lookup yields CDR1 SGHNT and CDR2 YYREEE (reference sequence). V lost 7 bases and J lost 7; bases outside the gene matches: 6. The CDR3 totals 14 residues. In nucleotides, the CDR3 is TGTGCCAGCGGGACAGGGGGTGTCGGCGGGGAGCTGTTTTTT. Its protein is CASGTGGVGGELFF.

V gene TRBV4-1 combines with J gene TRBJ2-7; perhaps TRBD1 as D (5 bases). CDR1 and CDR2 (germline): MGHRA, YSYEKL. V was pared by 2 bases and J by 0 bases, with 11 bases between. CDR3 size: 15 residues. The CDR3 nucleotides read TGCGCCAGCAGCCAATTCCGACAGCTCTCCTACGAGCAGTACTTC. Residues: CASSQFRQLSYEQYF.

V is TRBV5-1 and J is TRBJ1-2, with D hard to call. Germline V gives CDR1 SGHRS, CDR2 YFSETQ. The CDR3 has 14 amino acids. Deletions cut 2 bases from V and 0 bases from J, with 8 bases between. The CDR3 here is CASSFPGSNYGYTF. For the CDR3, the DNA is TGCGCCAGCAGCTTTCCGGGGTCTAACTATGGCTACACCTTC. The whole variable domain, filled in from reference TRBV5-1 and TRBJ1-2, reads KAGVTQTPRYLIKTRGQQVTLSCSPISGHRSVSWYQQTPGQGLQFLFEYFSETQRNKGNFPGRFSGRQFSNSRSEMNVSTLELGDSALYLCASSFPGSNYGYTFGSGTRLTVV.

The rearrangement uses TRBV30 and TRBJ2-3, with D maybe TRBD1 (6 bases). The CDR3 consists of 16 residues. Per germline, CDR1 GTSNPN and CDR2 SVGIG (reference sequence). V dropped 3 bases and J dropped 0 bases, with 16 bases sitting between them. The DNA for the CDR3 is TGTGCCTGGAGGGCATTCGGACAGTTTAGCACAGATACGCAGTATTTT. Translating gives CAWRAFGQFSTDTQYF. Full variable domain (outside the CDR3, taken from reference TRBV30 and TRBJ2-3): SQTIHQWPATLVQPVGSPLSLECTVEGTSNPNLYWYRQAAGRGLQLLFYSVGIGQISSEVPQNLSASRPQDRQFILSSKKLLLSDSGFYLCAWRAFGQFSTDTQYFGPGTRLTVL.

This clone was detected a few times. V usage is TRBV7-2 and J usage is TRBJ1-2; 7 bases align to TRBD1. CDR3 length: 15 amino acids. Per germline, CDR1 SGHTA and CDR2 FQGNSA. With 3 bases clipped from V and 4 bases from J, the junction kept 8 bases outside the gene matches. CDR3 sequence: CASSFRQGPFYGYTF. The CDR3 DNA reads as TGTGCCAGCAGCTTTAGACAGGGACCCTTCTATGGCTACACCTTC.

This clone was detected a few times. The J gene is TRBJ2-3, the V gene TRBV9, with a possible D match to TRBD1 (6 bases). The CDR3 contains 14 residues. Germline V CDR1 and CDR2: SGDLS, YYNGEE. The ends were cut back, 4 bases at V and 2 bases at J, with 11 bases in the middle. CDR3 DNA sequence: TGTGCCAGCAGCTTCGGACAGCACACAGATACGCAGTATTTT. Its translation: CASSFGQHTDTQYF.

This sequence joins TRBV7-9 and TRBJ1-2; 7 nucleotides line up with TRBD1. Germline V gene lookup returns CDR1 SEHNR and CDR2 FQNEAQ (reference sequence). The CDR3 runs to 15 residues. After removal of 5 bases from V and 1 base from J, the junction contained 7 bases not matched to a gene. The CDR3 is CASSSYRGVNYGYTF. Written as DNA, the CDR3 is TGTGCCAGCAGCAGCTACAGGGGAGTTAACTATGGCTACACCTTC.

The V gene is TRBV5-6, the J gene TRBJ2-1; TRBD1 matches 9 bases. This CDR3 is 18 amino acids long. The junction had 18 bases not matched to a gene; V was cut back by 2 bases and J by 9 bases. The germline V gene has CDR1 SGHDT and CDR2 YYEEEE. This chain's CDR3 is CASSFGPSPGQGVGEQFF. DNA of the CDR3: TGTGCCAGCAGCTTTGGACCATCCCCGGGACAGGGTGTCGGTGAGCAGTTCTTC.

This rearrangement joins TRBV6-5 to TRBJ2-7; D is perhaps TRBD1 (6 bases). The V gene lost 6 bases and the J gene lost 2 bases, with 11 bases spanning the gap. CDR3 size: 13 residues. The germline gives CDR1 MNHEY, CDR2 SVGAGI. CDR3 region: CASRRGGTYEQYF. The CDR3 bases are TGTGCCAGCAGGAGAGGGGGAACCTACGAGCAGTACTTC.

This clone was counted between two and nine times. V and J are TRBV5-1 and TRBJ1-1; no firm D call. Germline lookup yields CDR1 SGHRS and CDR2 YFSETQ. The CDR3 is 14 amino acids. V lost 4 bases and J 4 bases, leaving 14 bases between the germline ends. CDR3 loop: CASSQQAQGTEAFF. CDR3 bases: TGCGCCAGCAGCCAGCAGGCCCAAGGCACTGAAGCTTTCTTT.

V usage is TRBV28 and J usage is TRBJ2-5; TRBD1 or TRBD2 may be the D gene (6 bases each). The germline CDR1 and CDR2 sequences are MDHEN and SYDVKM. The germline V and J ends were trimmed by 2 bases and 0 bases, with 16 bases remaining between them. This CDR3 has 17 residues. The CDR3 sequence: CASSLLGGGGYQETQYF. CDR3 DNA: TGTGCCAGCAGTTTACTTGGTGGAGGGGGATACCAAGAGACCCAGTACTTC.

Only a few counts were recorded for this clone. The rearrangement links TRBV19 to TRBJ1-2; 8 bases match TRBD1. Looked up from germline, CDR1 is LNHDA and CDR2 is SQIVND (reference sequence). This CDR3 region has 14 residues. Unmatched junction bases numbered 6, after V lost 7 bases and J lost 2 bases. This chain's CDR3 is CASTRTGRNYGYTF. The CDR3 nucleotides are TGTGCCAGTACCCGGACAGGGCGGAACTATGGCTACACCTTC.

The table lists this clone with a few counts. The CDR3 here is CASSFAGIPMNTEAFF. CDR3 bases: TGCGCCAGCAGCTTCGCCGGGATTCCAATGAACACTGAAGCTTTCTTT. V is TRBV5-1 and J is TRBJ1-1; D uncertain. This CDR3 region has 16 residues. CDR1 is SGHRS, CDR2 YFSETQ, per germline. V dropped 2 bases and J dropped 0 bases, with 14 bases sitting between them.